The next 6 T cell receptor beta chains were all read from a single sample in a study of CD8+ T cells in alopecia areata. The treatment: oral pan-JAK inhibitor, 5-10 mg twice daily. After isolation, RNA underwent reverse transcription to generate cDNA as the sequencing template. Some clones are missing from TCRdb's copy, which holds only in-frame ones; the method was immunoSEQ multiplex PCR. The table records 270,000 or so clones, about three fifths of them present only once. Sequences were derived from CD4+ T cells sorted from blood, sampled at week 24, from a patient treated with tofacitinib. The receptor source for this set is a human donor with alopecia areata.

The chain links TRBV6-4 to TRBJ2-5, with D unresolved. V lost 7 bases to trimming and J lost 4 bases, with 13 bases between them. Germline CDR1 is MRHNA and CDR2 is SNTAGT. CDR3 length: 13 residues. In nucleotides, the CDR3 is TGTGCCAGCAATACGGTCATATTAGAGACCCAGTACTTC. It yields the protein CASNTVILETQYF.

The chain has TRBV2 and TRBJ2-1; D tentatively reads TRBD1 or TRBD2 (5 bases each). CDR1 and CDR2 from the germline V gene are SNHLY and FYNNEI. The V and J ends lost 4 bases and 14 bases respectively, with 18 bases between them. The CDR3 sequence is 13 residues long. The CDR3 nucleotides read TGTGCCAGCAGTGGCCAGGGACGGACGACGGAGTTCTTC. Translated, it gives CASSGQGRTTEFF.

With regard to this clone: Other DNA sequences in the sample encode the same CDR3. The chain couples TRBV29-1 to TRBJ2-2, with D possibly being TRBD2 (6 bases). The CDR3 spans 14 residues. The V gene lost 7 bases and the J gene lost 6 bases, with 18 bases spanning the gap. From germline, CDR1 is SQVTM and CDR2 ANQGSEA. CDR3 amino acids: CSGSGTGVSGELFF. The CDR3, as DNA: TGCAGCGGGTCCGGGACGGGGGTATCCGGGGAGCTGTTTTTT.

The chain is built from TRBV11-2 and TRBJ1-2, with 8 bases fitting TRBD1. V was clipped by 5 bases and J by 2 bases; unmatched bases: 4. In germline, CDR1 is SGHAT, CDR2 FQNNGV. There are 14 residues in the CDR3. The CDR3 here is CASSPRQGNYGYTF. CDR3 in DNA: TGTGCCAGCAGCCCTCGACAGGGGAACTATGGCTACACCTTC.

The chain combines TRBV7-9 with TRBJ2-7; D remains ambiguous. CDR1 is SEHNR, CDR2 FQNEAQ, per germline (reference sequence). This CDR3 spans 14 amino acids. The V end lost 2 bases, the J end lost 5 bases, and 13 bases lay between the germline ends. Written as DNA, the CDR3 is TGTGCCAGCAGCTTATCTCAGGTAATCCACGAGCAGTACTTC. Protein product: CASSLSQVIHEQYF.

CDR3 coding DNA: TGTGCCAGTAGTATAGTAACAATCGGTAGCAATCAGCCCCAGCATTTT. As protein: CASSIVTIGSNQPQHF. The rearrangement joins TRBV19 to TRBJ1-5; D ambiguous. Trimming left V 1 base short and J 0 bases short, with 10 bases between. The CDR3 consists of 16 residues. Germline CDR1 reads LNHDA; CDR2 reads SQIVND (reference sequence).